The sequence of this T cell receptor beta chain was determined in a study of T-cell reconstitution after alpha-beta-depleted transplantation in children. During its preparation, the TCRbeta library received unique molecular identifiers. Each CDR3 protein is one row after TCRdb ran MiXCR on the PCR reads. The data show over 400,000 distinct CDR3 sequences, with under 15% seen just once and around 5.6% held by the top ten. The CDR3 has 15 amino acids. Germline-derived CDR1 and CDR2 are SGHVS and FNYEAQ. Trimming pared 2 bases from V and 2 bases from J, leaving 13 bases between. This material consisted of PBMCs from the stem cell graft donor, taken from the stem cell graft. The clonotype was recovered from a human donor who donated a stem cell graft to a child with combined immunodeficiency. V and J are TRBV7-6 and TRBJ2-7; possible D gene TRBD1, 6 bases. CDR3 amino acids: CASSLTGPSAYEQYF. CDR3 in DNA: TGTGCCAGCAGCTTAACAGGGCCCTCCGCCTACGAGCAGTACTTC.